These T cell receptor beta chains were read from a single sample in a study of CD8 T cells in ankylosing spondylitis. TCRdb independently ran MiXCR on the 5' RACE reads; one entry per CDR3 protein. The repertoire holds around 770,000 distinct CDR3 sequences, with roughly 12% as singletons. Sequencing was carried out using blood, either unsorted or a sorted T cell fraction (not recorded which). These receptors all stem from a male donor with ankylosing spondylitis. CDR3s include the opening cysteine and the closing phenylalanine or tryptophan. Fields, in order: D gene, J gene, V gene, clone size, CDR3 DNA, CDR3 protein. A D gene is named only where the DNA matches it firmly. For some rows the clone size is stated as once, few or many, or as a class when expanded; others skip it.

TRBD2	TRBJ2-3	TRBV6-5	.	TGTGCCAGCAGTTACTACCCTAGAGTAGCGGGGGGTTACACAGATACGCAGTATTTT	CASSYYPRVAGGYTDTQYF
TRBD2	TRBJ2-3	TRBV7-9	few	TGTGCCAGCAGCTTGGGACTAGTACTATATACGCAGTATTTT	CASSLGLVLYTQYF
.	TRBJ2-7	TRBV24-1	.	TGTGCCACCAGTGATTTAGCCACCCCCTACGGGCAGTACTTC	CATSDLATPYGQYF
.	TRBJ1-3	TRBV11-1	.	TGTGCCAGCAGACGGACAGCTTCTGGAAACACCATATATTTT	CASRRTASGNTIYF
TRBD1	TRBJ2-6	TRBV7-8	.	TGTGCCAGCAGCTTAAGGGGGACAGGGTATTCTGGGGCCAACGTCCTGACTTTC	CASSLRGTGYSGANVLTF
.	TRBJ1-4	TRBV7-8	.	TGTGCCAGCCGCCTACCGGGAAGAACTAATGAAAAACTGTTTTTT	CASRLPGRTNEKLFF
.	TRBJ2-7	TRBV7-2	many	TGTGCCAGCAGCCCGGACAGACAGCTCTACGAGCAGTACTTC	CASSPDRQLYEQYF
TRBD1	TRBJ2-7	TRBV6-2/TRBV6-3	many	TGTGCCAGCAGTCCCATCAGGACAGGGACCGAGCAGTACTTC	CASSPIRTGTEQYF
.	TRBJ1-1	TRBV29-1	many	TGCAGCGTTGAACCCTTTGGTGGAGGAGCTTTCTTT	CSVEPFGGGAFF
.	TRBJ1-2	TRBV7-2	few	TGTGCCAGCAGCTTAAATGGGGCTGACTATGGCTACACCTTC	CASSLNGADYGYTF
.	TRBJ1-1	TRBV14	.	TGTGCCAGCAGCCAGAACCGGGCTCCGAACACTGAAGCTTTCTTT	CASSQNRAPNTEAFF
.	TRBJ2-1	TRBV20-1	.	TGCAGTGCTAGAGATTACAAGGTCCCAGATGAGCAGTTCTTC	CSARDYKVPDEQFF
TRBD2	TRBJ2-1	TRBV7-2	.	TGTGCCAGCAGCTTCCAAGCGGGGGGGACCTACAATGAGCAGTTCTTC	CASSFQAGGTYNEQFF
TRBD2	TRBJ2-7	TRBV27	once	TGTGCCAGCAAACGGACTAGCGGGAGAATCGAGCAGTACTTC	CASKRTSGRIEQYF
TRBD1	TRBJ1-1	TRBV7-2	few	TGTGCCAGCAGCTCCGGGACAGGGAGGGCTTTCTTT	CASSSGTGRAFF
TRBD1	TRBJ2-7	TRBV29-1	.	TGCAGCGGGGGACAGTCGAGCCCCTACGAGCAGTACTTC	CSGGQSSPYEQYF
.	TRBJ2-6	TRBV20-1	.	TGCAGTGCTAGAGGGGCAGCTGGGGCCAACGTCCTGACTTTC	CSARGAAGANVLTF
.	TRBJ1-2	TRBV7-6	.	TGTGCCAGCGTATACAGGGCTGGCTACACCTTC	CASVYRAGYTF
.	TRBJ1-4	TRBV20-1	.	TGCAGTGCTAGAGATCCTGTAGGGTATGAGGAAAAACTGTTTTTT	CSARDPVGYEEKLFF
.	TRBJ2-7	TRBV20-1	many	TGCAGTGCTAATCAGGGTCGGTACGAGCAGTACTTC	CSANQGRYEQYF
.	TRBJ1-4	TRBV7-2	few	TGTGCCAGCAGCACTCCAGGAGGTAGTGAAAAACTGTTTTTT	CASSTPGGSEKLFF
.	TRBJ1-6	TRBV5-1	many	TGCGCCAGCAGCTTCGCAGGGACTTCACCCCTCCACTTT	CASSFAGTSPLHF
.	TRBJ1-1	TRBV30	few	TGTGCCTGGAGTGTACAGGGCGCACGCCGGCGCGCTGAAGCTTTCTTT	CAWSVQGARRRAEAFF
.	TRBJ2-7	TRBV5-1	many	TGCGCCAGCAGCCCCTTAGACAGCTTCGCCTACGAGCAGTACTTC	CASSPLDSFAYEQYF
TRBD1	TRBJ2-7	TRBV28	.	TGTGCCAGCAGTTTCCCAGGGGGCCAGTACGAGCAGTACTTC	CASSFPGGQYEQYF
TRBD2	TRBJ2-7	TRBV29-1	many	TGCAGCGTTGAGTGGACTAGCGGGAGGGAAGGCGAGCAGTACTTC	CSVEWTSGREGEQYF
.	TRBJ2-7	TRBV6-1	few	TGTGCCAGCAGTGAGATGCACTTTAGCTCCTACGAGCAGTACTTC	CASSEMHFSSYEQYF
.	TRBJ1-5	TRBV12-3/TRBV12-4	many	TGTGCCAGCAGTAGCTGGGACGGGAGCAAACCCCAGCATTTT	CASSSWDGSKPQHF
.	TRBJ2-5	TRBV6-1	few	TGTGCCAGCAGTGAAGGGCTCAGGGGCGTAGAGACCCAGTACTTC	CASSEGLRGVETQYF
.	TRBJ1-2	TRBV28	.	TGTGCCAGCAGCCAAGGAGGGGCCGCTCCCTATGGCTACACCTTC	CASSQGGAAPYGYTF
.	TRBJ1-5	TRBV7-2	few	TGTGCCAGCAGCTTAGATGGGGGGCATCAGCCCCAGCATTTT	CASSLDGGHQPQHF
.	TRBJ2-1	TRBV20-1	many	TGCAGTGCTAGTAGGGCTATCTATGAGCAGTTCTTC	CSASRAIYEQFF
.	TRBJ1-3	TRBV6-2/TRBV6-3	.	TGTGCCAGCAGTTACAAGCGGGACACCGGTATTCGCGACACCATATATTTT	CASSYKRDTGIRDTIYF
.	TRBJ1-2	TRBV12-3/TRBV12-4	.	TGTGCCAGCAGTTACTACGAGGGGGGCTACACCTTC	CASSYYEGGYTF
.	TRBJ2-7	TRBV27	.	TGTGCCAGCAGTCTGCTTCCGCGGGACACCCTCTCCTACGAGCAGTACTTC	CASSLLPRDTLSYEQYF
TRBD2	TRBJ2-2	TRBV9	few	TGTGCCAGCAGCGTACGAGGCGGGAGGAGCACCGGGGAGCTGTTTTTT	CASSVRGGRSTGELFF
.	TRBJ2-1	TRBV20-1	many	TGCAGTGCTAGAGAAGGCGGGCAACGCCCTTACAATGAGCAGTTCTTC	CSAREGGQRPYNEQFF
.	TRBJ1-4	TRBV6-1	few	TGTGCCAGCAGTGAAGCAGGGGGGCCCGATGAAAAACTGTTTTTT	CASSEAGGPDEKLFF
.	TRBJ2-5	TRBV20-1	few	TGCAGTGCTAGAGAGGGGGCGGGATTCGGAGAGACCCAGTACTTC	CSAREGAGFGETQYF
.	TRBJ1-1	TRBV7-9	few	TGTGCCAGCAGCTTAATCTGGGCCGCTGAAGCTTTCTTT	CASSLIWAAEAFF
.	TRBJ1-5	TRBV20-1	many	TGCAGTGCTCGTTTGACAGGTAGCAATCAGCCCCAGCATTTT	CSARLTGSNQPQHF
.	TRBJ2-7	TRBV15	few	TGTGCCACCAGCCGTGGTTTCTCTTCCTACGAGCAGTACTTC	CATSRGFSSYEQYF
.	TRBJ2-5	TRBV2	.	TGTGCCAGCAGTGATGATTATTCAGAGACCCAGTACTTC	CASSDDYSETQYF
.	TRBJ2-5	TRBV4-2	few	TGTGCCAGCAGCGGAGGGAGGGGGTACCAAGAGACCCAGTACTTC	CASSGGRGYQETQYF
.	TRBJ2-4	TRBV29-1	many	TGCAGCGTTTTGGTCCGGGCCGCCAAAAACATTCAGTACTTC	CSVLVRAAKNIQYF
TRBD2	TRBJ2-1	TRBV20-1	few	TGCAGTGCTAGAGCTCAGCGGGAGGGCAACAATGAGCAGTTCTTC	CSARAQREGNNEQFF
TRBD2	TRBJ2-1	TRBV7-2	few	TGTGCCAGCAGCTTACGGGAGGTTGAGCAGTTCTTC	CASSLREVEQFF
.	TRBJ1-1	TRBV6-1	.	TGTGCCAGCGGTCTAGGACTGAACACTGAAGCTTTCTTT	CASGLGLNTEAFF
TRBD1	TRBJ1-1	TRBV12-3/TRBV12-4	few	TGTGCCAGCAGGGACAGGGGGAAAGCTTTCTTT	CASRDRGKAFF
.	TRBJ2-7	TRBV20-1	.	TGCAGTGCTAGGCAGAGGGAGAATCCCTACGAGCAGTACTTC	CSARQRENPYEQYF
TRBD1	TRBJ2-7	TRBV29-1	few	TGCAGCGCCAAGGGGGGACAGGGAACCTACGAGCAGTACTTC	CSAKGGQGTYEQYF
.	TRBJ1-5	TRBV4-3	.	TGCGCCAGCAGCCAAGTTAATGGCTGGGATCAGCCCCAGCATTTT	CASSQVNGWDQPQHF
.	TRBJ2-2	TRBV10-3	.	TGTGCCATCAGTGCGTCTGTGCCGACCGGGGAGCTGTTTTTT	CAISASVPTGELFF
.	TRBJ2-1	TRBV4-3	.	TGCGCCAGCAGCCAAAAATTGACAGGTCTGGGTGAGCAGTTCTTC	CASSQKLTGLGEQFF
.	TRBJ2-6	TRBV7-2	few	TGTGCCAGCAGCTTAGTGGCTCTCTCTGGGGCCAACGTCCTGACTTTC	CASSLVALSGANVLTF
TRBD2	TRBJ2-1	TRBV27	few	TGTGCCAGCAGTACACTAGCGGGCCTCAATGAGCAGTTCTTC	CASSTLAGLNEQFF
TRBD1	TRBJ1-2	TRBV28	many	TGTGCCAGCAGTTCTCCGGGACAGAACTATGGCTACACCTTC	CASSSPGQNYGYTF
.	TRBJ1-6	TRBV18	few	TGTGCCAGCTCACCATCTGGGGACGGACCCCTCCACTTT	CASSPSGDGPLHF
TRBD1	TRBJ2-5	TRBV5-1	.	TGCGCCAGCAGCCGCCGGACAGGGCAAGAGACCCAGTACTTC	CASSRRTGQETQYF
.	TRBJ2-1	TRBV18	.	TGTGCCAGCTCACCACAGAACGGGGCAAATGAGCAGTTCTTC	CASSPQNGANEQFF